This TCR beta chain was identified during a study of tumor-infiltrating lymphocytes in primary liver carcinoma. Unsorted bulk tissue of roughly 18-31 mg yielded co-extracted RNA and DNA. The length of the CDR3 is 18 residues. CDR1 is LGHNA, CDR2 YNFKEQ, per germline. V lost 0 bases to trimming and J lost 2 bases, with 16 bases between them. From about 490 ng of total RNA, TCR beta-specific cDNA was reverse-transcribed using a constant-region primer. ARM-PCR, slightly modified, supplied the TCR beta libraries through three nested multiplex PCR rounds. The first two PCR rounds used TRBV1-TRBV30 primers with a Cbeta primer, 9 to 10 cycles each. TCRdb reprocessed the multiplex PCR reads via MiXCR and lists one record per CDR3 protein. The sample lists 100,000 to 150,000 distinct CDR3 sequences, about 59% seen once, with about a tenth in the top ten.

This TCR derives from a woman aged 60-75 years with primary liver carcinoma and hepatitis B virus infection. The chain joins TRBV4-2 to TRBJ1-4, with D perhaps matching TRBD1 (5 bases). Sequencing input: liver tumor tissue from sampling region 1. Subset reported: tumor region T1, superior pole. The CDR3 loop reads CASSQDAGASKTNEKLFF. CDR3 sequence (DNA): TGTGCCAGCAGCCAAGATGCCGGGGCTTCCAAGACTAATGAAAAACTGTTTTTT.